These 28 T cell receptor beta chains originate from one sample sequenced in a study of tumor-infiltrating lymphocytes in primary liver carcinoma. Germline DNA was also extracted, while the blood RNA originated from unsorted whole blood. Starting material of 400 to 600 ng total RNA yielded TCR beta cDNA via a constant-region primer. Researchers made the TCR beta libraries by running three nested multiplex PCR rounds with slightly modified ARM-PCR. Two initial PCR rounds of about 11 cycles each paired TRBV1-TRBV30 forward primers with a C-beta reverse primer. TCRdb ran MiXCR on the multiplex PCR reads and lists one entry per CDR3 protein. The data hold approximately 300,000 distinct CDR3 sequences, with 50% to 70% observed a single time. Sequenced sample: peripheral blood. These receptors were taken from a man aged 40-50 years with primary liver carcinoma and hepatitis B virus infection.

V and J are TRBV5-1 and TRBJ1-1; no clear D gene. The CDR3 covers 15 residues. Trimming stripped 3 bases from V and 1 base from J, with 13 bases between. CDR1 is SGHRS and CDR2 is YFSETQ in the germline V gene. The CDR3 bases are TGCGCCAGCAGCTCCAAACGCCCAGAGAACACTGAAGCTTTCTTT. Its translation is CASSSKRPENTEAFF.

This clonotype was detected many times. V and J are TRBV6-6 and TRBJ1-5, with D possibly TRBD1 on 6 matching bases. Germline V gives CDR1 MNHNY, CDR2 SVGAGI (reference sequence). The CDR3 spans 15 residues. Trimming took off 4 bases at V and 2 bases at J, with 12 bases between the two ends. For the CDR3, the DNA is TGTGCCAGCAGTTCCCCCAAGGGGGGCAATCAGCCCCAGCATTTT. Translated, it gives CASSSPKGGNQPQHF.

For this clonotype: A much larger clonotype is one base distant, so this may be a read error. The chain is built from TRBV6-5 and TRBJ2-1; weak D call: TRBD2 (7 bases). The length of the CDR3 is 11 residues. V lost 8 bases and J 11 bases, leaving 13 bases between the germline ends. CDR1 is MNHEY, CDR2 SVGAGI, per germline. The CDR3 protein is CASGGGSKQFF. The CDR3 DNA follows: TGTGCCAGCGGGGGGGGCTCGAAGCAGTTCTTC.

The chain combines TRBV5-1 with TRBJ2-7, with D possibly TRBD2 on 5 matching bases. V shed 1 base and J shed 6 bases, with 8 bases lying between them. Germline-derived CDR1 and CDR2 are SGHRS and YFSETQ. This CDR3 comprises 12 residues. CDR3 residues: CASSLPSREQYF. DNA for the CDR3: TGCGCCAGCAGCTTGCCTAGCCGCGAGCAGTACTTC.

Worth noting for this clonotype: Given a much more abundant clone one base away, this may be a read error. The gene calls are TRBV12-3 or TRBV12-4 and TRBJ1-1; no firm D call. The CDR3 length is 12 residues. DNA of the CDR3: TGTGCCGGCAGTTTTACGAACACTGAAGCTTTCTTT. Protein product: CAGSFTNTEAFF.

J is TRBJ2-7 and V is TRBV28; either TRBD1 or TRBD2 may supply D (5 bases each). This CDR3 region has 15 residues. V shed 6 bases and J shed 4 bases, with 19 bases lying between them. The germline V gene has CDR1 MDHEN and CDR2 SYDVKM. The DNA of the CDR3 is TGTGCCAGCAGGCCGGATAGAGGGGTGCTGTACGAGCAGTACTTC. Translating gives CASRPDRGVLYEQYF.

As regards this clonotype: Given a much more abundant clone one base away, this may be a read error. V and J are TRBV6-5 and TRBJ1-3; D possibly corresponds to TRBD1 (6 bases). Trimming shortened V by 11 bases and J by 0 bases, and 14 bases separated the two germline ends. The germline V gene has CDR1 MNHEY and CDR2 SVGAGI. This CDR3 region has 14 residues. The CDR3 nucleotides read TGTGCCGGCATTAAAGGGGGCTCTGGAAACACCATATATTTT. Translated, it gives CAGIKGGSGNTIYF.

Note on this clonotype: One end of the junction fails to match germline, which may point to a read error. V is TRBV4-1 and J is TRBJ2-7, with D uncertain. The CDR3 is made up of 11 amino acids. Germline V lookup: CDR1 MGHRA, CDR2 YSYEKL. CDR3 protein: CASSENYEQCF. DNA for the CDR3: TGCGCCAGCAGCGAAAACTACGAGCAGTGCTTC.

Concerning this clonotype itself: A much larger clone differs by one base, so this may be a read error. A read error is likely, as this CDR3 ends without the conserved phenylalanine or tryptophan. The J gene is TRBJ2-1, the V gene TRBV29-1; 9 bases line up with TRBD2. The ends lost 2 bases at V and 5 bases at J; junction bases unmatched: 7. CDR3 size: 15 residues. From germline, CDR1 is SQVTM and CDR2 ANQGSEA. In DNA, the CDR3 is TGCAGCGTTGAAAAAGGGGCGGGAGGGAACAATGAGCAGTTCCTC. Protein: CSVEKGAGGNNEQFL.

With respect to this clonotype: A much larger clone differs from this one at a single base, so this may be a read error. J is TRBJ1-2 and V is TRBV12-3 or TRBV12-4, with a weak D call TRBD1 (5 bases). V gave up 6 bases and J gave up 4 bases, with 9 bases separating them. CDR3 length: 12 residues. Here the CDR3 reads CASSRQTYGYTF. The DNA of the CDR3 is TGTGCCAGCAGCCGACAGACCTATGGCTACACCTTC.

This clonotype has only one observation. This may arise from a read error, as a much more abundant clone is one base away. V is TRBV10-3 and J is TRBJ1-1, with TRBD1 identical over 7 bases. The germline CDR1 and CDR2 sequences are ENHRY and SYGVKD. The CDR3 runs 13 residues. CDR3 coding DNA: TGTGCCATCAGTCTCAGGGGGGGCACTGAAGATTTCTTT. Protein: CAISLRGGTEDFF.

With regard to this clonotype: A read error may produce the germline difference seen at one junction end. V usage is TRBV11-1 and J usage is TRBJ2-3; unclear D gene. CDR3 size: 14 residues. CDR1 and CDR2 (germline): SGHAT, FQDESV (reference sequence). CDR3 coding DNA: TGTGCTAGCAACTTTATGGCGGCGACAGATACGCAGTATTTT. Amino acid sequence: CASNFMAATDTQYF.

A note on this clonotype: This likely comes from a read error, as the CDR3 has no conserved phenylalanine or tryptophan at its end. The CDR3, as DNA: TGCGCCAGCAGCCAAGGAGGGATTCGTGGGACTGAAGCTTTCCTT. This codes for CASSQGGIRGTEAFL. The V and J genes are TRBV11-2 and TRBJ1-1; D unresolved. The CDR3 loop spans 15 amino acids. CDR1 is SGHAT and CDR2 is FQNNGV in the germline V gene.

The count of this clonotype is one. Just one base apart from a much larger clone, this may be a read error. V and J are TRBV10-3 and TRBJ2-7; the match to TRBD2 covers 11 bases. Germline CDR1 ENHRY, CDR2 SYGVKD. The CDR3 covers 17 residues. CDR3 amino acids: CVISESKGTSGTYEQYF. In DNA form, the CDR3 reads TGTGTCATCAGTGAGTCGAAGGGGACTAGCGGCACCTACGAGCAGTACTTC.

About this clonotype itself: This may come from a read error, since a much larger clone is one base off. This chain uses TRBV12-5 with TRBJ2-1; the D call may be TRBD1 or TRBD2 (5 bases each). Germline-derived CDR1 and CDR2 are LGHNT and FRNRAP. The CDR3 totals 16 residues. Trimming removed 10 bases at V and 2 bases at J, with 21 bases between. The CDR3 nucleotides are TGTGCTATCCAACCCTCGGGGACCCCTGCCTACAATGAGCAGTTCTTC. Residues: CAIQPSGTPAYNEQFF.

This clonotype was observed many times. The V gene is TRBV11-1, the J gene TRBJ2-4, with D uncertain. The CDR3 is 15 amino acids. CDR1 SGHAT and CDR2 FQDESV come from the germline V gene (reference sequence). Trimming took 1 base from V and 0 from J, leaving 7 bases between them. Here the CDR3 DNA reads TGTGCCAGCAGCTTAGAGGTGGGAGCCAAAAACATTCAGTACTTC. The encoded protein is CASSLEVGAKNIQYF. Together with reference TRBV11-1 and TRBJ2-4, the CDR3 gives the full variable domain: EAEVAQSPRYKITEKSQAVAFWCDPISGHATLYWYRQILGQGPELLVQFQDESVVDDSQLPKDRFSAERLKGVDSTLKIQPAELGDSAMYLCASSLEVGAKNIQYFGAGTRLSVL.

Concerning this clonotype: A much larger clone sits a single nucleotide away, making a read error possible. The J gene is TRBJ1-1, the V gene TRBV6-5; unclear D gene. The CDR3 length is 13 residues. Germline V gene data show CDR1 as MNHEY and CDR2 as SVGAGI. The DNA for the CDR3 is TGTGCCAGCGGTTACACTGGCAGCGCTGAAGCTTTCTTT. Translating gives CASGYTGSAEAFF.

The CDR3 reads CASSAGSSGRWSEQFF. The CDR3 DNA reads TGTGCCAGCAGTGCAGGGTCTAGCGGGAGGTGGAGTGAGCAGTTCTTC. The rearrangement uses TRBV25-1 and TRBJ2-1, with 11 bases fitting TRBD2. Per the germline V gene, CDR1 is MGHDK and CDR2 is SYGVNS. The length of the CDR3 is 16 residues. The junction had 11 bases not matched to a gene; V was cut back by 4 bases and J by 9 bases.

CDR3 sequence reads: CASSLVGQGHNYGYTF. The CDR3 DNA is TGTGCCAGCAGTTTAGTCGGACAGGGTCATAACTATGGCTACACCTTC. J is TRBJ1-2 and V is TRBV28; 8 nucleotides agree with TRBD1. CDR3 size: 16 residues. Germline loops: CDR1 MDHEN, CDR2 SYDVKM. The V segment lost 2 bases and the J segment 1 base; nucleotides outside the gene matches: 6.

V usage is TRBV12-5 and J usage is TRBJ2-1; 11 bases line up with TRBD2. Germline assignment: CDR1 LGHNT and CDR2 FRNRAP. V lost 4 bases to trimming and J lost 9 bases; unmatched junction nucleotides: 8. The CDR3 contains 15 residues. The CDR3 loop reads CASGSLAGGHGEQFF. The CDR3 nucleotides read TGTGCTAGTGGTTCATTAGCGGGAGGGCATGGTGAGCAGTTCTTC.

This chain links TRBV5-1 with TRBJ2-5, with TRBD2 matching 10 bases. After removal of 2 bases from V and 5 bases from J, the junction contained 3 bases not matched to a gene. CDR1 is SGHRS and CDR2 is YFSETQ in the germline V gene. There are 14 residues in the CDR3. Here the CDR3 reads CASSLGTSEETQYF. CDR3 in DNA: TGCGCCAGCAGCTTAGGGACTAGCGAGGAGACCCAGTACTTC.

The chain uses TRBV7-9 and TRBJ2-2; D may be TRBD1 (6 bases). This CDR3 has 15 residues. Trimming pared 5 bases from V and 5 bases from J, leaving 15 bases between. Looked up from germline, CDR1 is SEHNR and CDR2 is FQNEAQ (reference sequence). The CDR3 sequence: CASSEFRGYTGELFF. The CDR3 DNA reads TGTGCCAGCAGCGAATTCAGGGGTTATACCGGGGAGCTGTTTTTT.

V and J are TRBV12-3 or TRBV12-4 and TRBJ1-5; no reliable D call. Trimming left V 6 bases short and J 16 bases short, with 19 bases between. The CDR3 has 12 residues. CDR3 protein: CASSTLEAPPHF. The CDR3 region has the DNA TGTGCCAGCAGCACCCTAGAGGCCCCCCCACATTTT.

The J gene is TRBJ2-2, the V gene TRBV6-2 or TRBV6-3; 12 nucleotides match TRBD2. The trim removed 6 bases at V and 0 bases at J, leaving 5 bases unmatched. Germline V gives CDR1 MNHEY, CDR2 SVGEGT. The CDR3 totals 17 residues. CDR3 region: CASSRTSGVANTGELFF. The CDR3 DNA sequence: TGTGCCAGCAGCCGGACTAGCGGGGTCGCGAACACCGGGGAGCTGTTTTTT.

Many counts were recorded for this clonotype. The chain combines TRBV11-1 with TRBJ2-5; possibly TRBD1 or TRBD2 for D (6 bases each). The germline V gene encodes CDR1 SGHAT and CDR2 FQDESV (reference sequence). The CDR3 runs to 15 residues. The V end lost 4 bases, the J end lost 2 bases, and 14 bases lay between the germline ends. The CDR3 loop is CASSWDTGGQETQYF. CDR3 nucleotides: TGTGCCAGCAGCTGGGACACCGGGGGACAAGAGACCCAGTACTTC.

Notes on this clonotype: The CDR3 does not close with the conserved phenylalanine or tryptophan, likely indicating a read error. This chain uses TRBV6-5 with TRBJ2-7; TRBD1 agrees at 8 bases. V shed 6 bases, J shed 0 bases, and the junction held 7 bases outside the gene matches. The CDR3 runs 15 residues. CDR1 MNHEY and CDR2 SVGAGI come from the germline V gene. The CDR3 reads CASSPGTGVSYEQYS. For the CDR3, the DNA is TGTGCCAGCAGCCCCGGGACAGGCGTCTCCTACGAGCAGTACTCC.

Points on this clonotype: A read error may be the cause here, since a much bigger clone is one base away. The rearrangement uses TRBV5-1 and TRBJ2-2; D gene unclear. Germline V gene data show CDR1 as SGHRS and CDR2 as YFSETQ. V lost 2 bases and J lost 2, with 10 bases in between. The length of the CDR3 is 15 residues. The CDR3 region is CASSFGITNTGELFF. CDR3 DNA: TGCGCCAGCAGCTTTGGGATAACTAACACCGGGGAGCTGTTTTTT.

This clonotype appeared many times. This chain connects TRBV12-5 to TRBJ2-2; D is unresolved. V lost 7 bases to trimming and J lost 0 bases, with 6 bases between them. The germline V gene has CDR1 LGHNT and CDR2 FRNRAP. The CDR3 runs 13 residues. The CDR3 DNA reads TGTGCTAGTGCTACCTCGAACACCGGGGAGCTGTTTTTT. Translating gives CASATSNTGELFF.